This T cell receptor (beta chain) was retrieved from a study of blood T cell repertoires in COVID-19. The V gene's germline CDR1 is ENHRY and CDR2 SYGVKD. The CDR3 extends over 15 amino acids. The V segment lost 5 bases and the J segment 0 bases; nucleotides outside the gene matches: 3. Method: immunoSEQ multiplex PCR; TCRdb's copy keeps in-frame clones and lacks some. The sample has 200,000 to 300,000 clones, more than 80% seen once. Material for sequencing was peripheral blood. The rearrangement uses TRBV10-3 and TRBJ1-5; 8 bases are shared with TRBD1. The receptor's source is a middle-aged woman with acute or convalescent COVID-19. CDR3 in DNA: TGTGCCATCAGTCAAACAGGGGGTAGCAATCAGCCCCAGCATTTT. Its protein product is CAISQTGGSNQPQHF.